The rows below give T cell receptor beta chains drawn from one sample of a study of PD-1 blockade in classical Hodgkin lymphoma. This table comes from immunoSEQ multiplex PCR, and its TCRdb copy is limited to in-frame clones, with some not included. In the table there are some 5,400 clones, 85% to 90% of which are singletons. Specimen: CD8+ T cells from blood. These receptors were taken from a human donor with classical Hodgkin lymphoma. Both conserved end residues are part of each CDR3. The order of the fields is V gene, J gene, clone size, CDR3 protein. Some rows mark clone size as missing; the rest say once, few, many or name a class of expanded clone.

>TRBV30|TRBJ1-2|NA
CAWSAGDLGYTF
>TRBV6-6|TRBJ2-5|NA
CASSYGPHAEETQYF
>TRBV6-1|TRBJ2-6|NA
CASSEGAGSGANVLTF
>TRBV10-2|TRBJ2-2|NA
CASSVNGELFF
>TRBV5-1|TRBJ1-6|few
CASSSSGTASSYNSPLHF
>TRBV25-1|TRBJ1-5|NA
CASTGGANQPQHF
>TRBV27|TRBJ2-3|NA
CASSLSPYSTDTQYF
>TRBV14|TRBJ2-3|NA
CASSQAGHRDPYTDTQYF
>TRBV6-1|TRBJ1-1|once
CASSEGQGETEAFF
>TRBV19|TRBJ2-7|NA
CARGLQRYEQYF
>TRBV6-1|TRBJ1-1|NA
CASSEMGYTEAFF
>TRBV6-4|TRBJ2-2|NA
CASSDQGASTGELFF
>TRBV5-8|TRBJ2-7|NA
CASSLEQLNLYEQYF
>TRBV28|TRBJ2-7|NA
CASSPWGDANYEQYF
>TRBV7-9|TRBJ2-7|NA
CASSLEASGSKRYEQYF
>TRBV6-5|TRBJ1-2|NA
CASSYAYGYGYTF
>TRBV7-9|TRBJ2-7|NA
CASSLEYGSRPYEQYF